Following are 25 T cell receptor beta chains from one sample sequenced in a study of identifying expanded T cells in peripheral blood. Measured with immunoSEQ multiplex PCR; TCRdb has only the in-frame clones, and not every one. The table lists some 54,000 clones, 65% to 90% of them singletons. Sequenced sample: blood. These TCRs come from a person aged 18-70 years in good health.

The chain joins TRBV2 to TRBJ2-7, with no clear D. CDR1 is SNHLY, CDR2 FYNNEI, per germline. This CDR3 is built from 11 residues. The germline V and J ends were trimmed by 8 bases and 3 bases, with 8 bases remaining between them. CDR3 in amino acids: CASGDNYEQYV. The CDR3 coding sequence is TGTGCCAGCGGAGATAACTACGAGCAGTACGTC.

The chain carries TRBV19 and TRBJ1-1, with 7 bases fitting TRBD1. The V gene's germline CDR1 is LNHDA and CDR2 SQIVND (reference sequence). The CDR3 loop spans 18 amino acids. V trimming: 4 bases; J trimming: 0 bases; junction bases outside the gene matches: 14. The CDR3 protein is CASSNRDRSRLMNTEAFF. The CDR3 DNA sequence: TGTGCCAGTAGTAACCGGGACAGAAGCCGTCTCATGAACACTGAAGCTTTCTTT.

This clone was seen a single time. V usage is TRBV30 and J usage is TRBJ2-2; D is uncertain. Germline lookup yields CDR1 GTSNPN and CDR2 SVGIG (reference sequence). The V gene lost 3 bases and the J gene lost 2 bases, with 4 bases spanning the gap. The CDR3 sequence is 12 residues long. CDR3 in amino acids: CAWRVNTGELFF. The CDR3 DNA follows: TGTGCCTGGAGGGTTAACACCGGGGAGCTGTTTTTT.

The chain carries TRBV5-1 and TRBJ1-1; D remains unclear. Deletions cut 0 bases from V and 4 bases from J, with 13 bases between. Germline-derived CDR1 and CDR2 are SGHRS and YFSETQ. The CDR3 contains 15 residues. CDR3 protein: CASSLGGRARTEAFF. DNA of the CDR3: TGCGCCAGCAGCTTGGGAGGGAGGGCTCGCACTGAAGCTTTCTTT.

The chain couples TRBV4-3 to TRBJ1-2; D is possibly TRBD1 (6 bases). V gave up 3 bases and J gave up 4 bases, with 15 bases separating them. The length of the CDR3 is 15 residues. CDR1 LGHNA and CDR2 YSLEER come from the germline V gene. DNA for the CDR3: TGCGCCAGCAGCCATCCCGGGACATCCCTCTATGGCTACACCTTC. Amino acid sequence: CASSHPGTSLYGYTF.

This chain links TRBV7-9 with TRBJ2-7; perhaps TRBD1 as D (6 bases). Germline V gene lookup returns CDR1 SEHNR and CDR2 FQNEAQ (reference sequence). The CDR3 is 13 residues long. The V gene lost 5 bases and the J gene lost 6 bases, with 14 bases spanning the gap. As DNA, the CDR3 is TGTGCCAGCAGCATTTCCGGGACACGCGAGCAGTACGTC. Amino acid sequence: CASSISGTREQYV.

The J gene is TRBJ2-7, the V gene TRBV27; D possibly corresponds to TRBD2 (5 bases). The CDR3 extends over 14 amino acids. Germline CDR1 and CDR2: MNHEY and SMNVEV (reference sequence). Trimming took 0 bases from V and 4 from J, leaving 10 bases between them. The CDR3 spells CASSLSQPGYEQYF. The CDR3 DNA follows: TGTGCCAGCAGTTTATCCCAACCGGGGTACGAGCAGTACTTC.

The chain uses TRBV9 and TRBJ2-1; 7 bases agree with TRBD2. This CDR3 is 14 amino acids long. Trimming took 6 bases from V and 0 from J; bases not matched to a gene: 3. The germline V gene encodes CDR1 SGDLS and CDR2 YYNGEE. This CDR3 is CASNGGSSYNEQFF. In DNA form, the CDR3 reads TGTGCCAGCAACGGCGGGAGCTCCTACAATGAGCAGTTCTTC.

The sample holds one count of this clone. V gene TRBV9 combines with J gene TRBJ2-3, with 15 bases aligning to TRBD2. Germline V gene lookup returns CDR1 SGDLS and CDR2 YYNGEE. This CDR3 is 17 amino acids long. V was clipped by 4 bases and J by 3 bases; unmatched bases: 6. CDR3 loop: CASSFRTSGRGTDTQYF. CDR3 coding DNA: TGTGCCAGCAGCTTCCGGACTAGCGGGAGGGGAACAGATACGCAGTATTTT.

The genes are TRBV6-1 and TRBJ1-5; the D is unclear. CDR1 MNHNS and CDR2 SASEGT come from the germline V gene. The V gene lost 5 bases and the J gene lost 6 bases, with 14 bases spanning the gap. The CDR3 spans 14 residues. The CDR3 sequence: CASSFSFGGQPQHF. In DNA form, the CDR3 reads TGTGCCAGCAGTTTCTCTTTCGGCGGTCAGCCCCAGCATTTT.

The count of this clone is one. The chain couples TRBV7-8 to TRBJ2-7; D is perhaps TRBD2 (6 bases). CDR3 length: 15 residues. CDR1 and CDR2 (germline): SGHVS, FQNEAQ. CDR3 residues: CVSSPKYGTSYEQYV. The CDR3 DNA reads as TGTGTCAGCAGCCCGAAATATGGGACTTCCTACGAGCAGTACGTC.

The sample holds one count of this clone. This chain uses TRBV7-2 with TRBJ2-4; TRBD2 matches 7 bases. Trimming removed 5 bases from V and 11 bases from J; junction bases left unmatched: 9. Germline CDR1 SGHTA, CDR2 FQGNSA. CDR3 size: 13 residues. The CDR3 is CASSDGRGSVQYF. For the CDR3, the DNA is TGTGCCAGCAGCGACGGGCGGGGGTCGGTTCAGTACTTC. Using reference TRBV7-2 and TRBJ2-4 for the parts outside the CDR3, the full variable domain is GAGVSQSPSNKVTEKGKDVELRCDPISGHTALYWYRQSLGQGLEFLIYFQGNSAPDKSGLPSDRFSAERTGGSVSTLTIQRTQQEDSAVYLCASSDGRGSVQYFGAGTRLSVL.

Only a few counts were recorded for this clone. The chain carries TRBV11-2 and TRBJ1-1; 10 bases fit TRBD1. V shed 1 base, J shed 12 bases, and the junction held 5 bases outside the gene matches. This CDR3 has 13 residues. Per the germline V gene, CDR1 is SGHAT and CDR2 is FQNNGV. CDR3 bases: TGTGCCAGCAGCTTAGTCCGACAGGGGGCGACTTTCTTT. As protein: CASSLVRQGATFF.

This clone was seen just once. The chain has TRBV7-3 and TRBJ2-3; no clear D. This CDR3 spans 15 amino acids. Germline V gene sequence: CDR1 SGHTA, CDR2 FQGTGA. Trimming removed 2 bases at V and 2 bases at J, with 11 bases between. CDR3 in amino acids: CASSLGQALTDTQYF. CDR3 bases: TGTGCCAGCAGCTTAGGCCAGGCCCTCACAGATACGCAGTATTTT.

The sample holds a few counts of this clone. The chain employs TRBV7-6 and TRBJ1-1, with 9 bases lining up with TRBD1. V trimming: 4 bases; J trimming: 7 bases; junction bases outside the gene matches: 4. This CDR3 contains 13 residues. Germline V gene lookup returns CDR1 SGHVS and CDR2 FNYEAQ. CDR3 DNA sequence: TGTGCCAGCAGCTGGGGACAGGGACTTGAAGCTTTCTTT. This sequence encodes CASSWGQGLEAFF. Full variable domain (rest looked up from reference TRBV7-6 and TRBJ1-1): GAGVSQSPRYKVTKRGQDVALRCDPISGHVSLYWYRQALGQGPEFLTYFNYEAQQDKSGLPNDRFSAERPEGSISTLTIQRTEQRDSAMYRCASSWGQGLEAFFGQGTRLTVV.

This clone was seen more than once but under ten times. The chain couples TRBV9 to TRBJ1-5; TRBD1 agrees at 9 bases. This CDR3 has 15 amino acids. J lost 3 bases, V lost 4 bases, and 5 bases had no gene match. Germline lookup yields CDR1 SGDLS and CDR2 YYNGEE. CDR3 in DNA: TGTGCCAGCAGCAGGGGACAGGGAACCAATCAGCCCCAGCATTTT. It translates to CASSRGQGTNQPQHF.

The J gene is TRBJ1-1, the V gene TRBV9; possibly TRBD1 for D (5 bases). Germline CDR1 SGDLS, CDR2 YYNGEE. The CDR3 runs to 14 residues. Trimming stripped 0 bases from V and 3 bases from J, with 9 bases between. The CDR3 DNA reads as TGTGCCAGCAGCGTAGGGGGAGGGGACACTGAAGCTTTCTTT. The encoded protein is CASSVGGGDTEAFF.

The chain uses TRBV27 and TRBJ1-2; 11 bases map to TRBD1. Germline V gene lookup returns CDR1 MNHEY and CDR2 SMNVEV (reference sequence). V dropped 2 bases and J dropped 8; count of bases not matched to a gene: 4. This CDR3 is 14 amino acids long. Here the CDR3 DNA reads TGTGCCAGCAGTTTAGGGGACAGGGGGGGAGGCTACACCTTC. This codes for CASSLGDRGGGYTF.

The sample holds one count of this clone. The chain joins TRBV18 to TRBJ1-3; no firm D call. CDR3 length: 16 amino acids. The germline V and J ends were trimmed by 3 bases and 0 bases, with 12 bases remaining between them. The germline V gene has CDR1 KGHSH and CDR2 LQKENI. The CDR3 nucleotides are TGTGCCAGCTCACCGTGGCCGACGCTCTCTGGAAACACCATATATTTT. Translating gives CASSPWPTLSGNTIYF.

V gene TRBV7-9 combines with J gene TRBJ2-5; D not resolved. Trimming removed 3 bases from V and 3 bases from J, with 8 bases in between. Looked up from germline, CDR1 is SEHNR and CDR2 is FQNEAQ (reference sequence). This CDR3 has 13 residues. The CDR3 spells CASSFGGEETQYF. CDR3 in DNA: TGTGCCAGCAGCTTCGGCGGAGAAGAGACCCAGTACTTC.

The chain is built from TRBV5-6 and TRBJ1-2; TRBD1 matches 7 bases. V lost 4 bases to trimming and J lost 4 bases; unmatched junction nucleotides: 7. This CDR3 spans 14 amino acids. Per germline, CDR1 SGHDT and CDR2 YYEEEE. CDR3 loop: CASSPTGSSYGYTF. The DNA of the CDR3 is TGTGCCAGCAGCCCGACAGGGTCTTCCTATGGCTACACCTTC.

The sample holds one count of this clone. DNA of the CDR3: TGTGCCAGCAGTTACAGGGGGAACACCGGGGAGCTGTTTTTT. The encoded protein is CASSYRGNTGELFF. This chain uses TRBV6-5 with TRBJ2-2; D possibly corresponds to TRBD1 (5 bases). Germline V CDR1 and CDR2: MNHEY, SVGAGI. Trimming pared 2 bases from V and 1 base from J, leaving 5 bases between. The CDR3 totals 14 residues.

J is TRBJ2-1 and V is TRBV5-4; 9 bases match TRBD2. Germline lookup yields CDR1 SGHNT and CDR2 YYREEE (reference sequence). CDR3 length: 14 amino acids. The V gene end was trimmed by 4 bases and the J gene end by 7 bases; junction bases not matched to a gene: 6. In DNA, the CDR3 is TGTGCCAGCAGCCCTGGCGGGAGGGTTAATGAGCAGTTCTTC. Translated, it gives CASSPGGRVNEQFF.

CDR3 sequence (DNA): TGTGCCAGCAGTGAAACTAGTCACGGCTACACCTTC. Amino acids: CASSETSHGYTF. The rearrangement links TRBV25-1 to TRBJ1-2; D is undetermined. The germline CDR1 and CDR2 sequences are MGHDK and SYGVNS. V lost 2 bases and J lost 8, with 9 bases in between. There are 12 residues in the CDR3.

The chain links TRBV5-6 to TRBJ1-2, with D perhaps matching TRBD1 (6 bases). The V end was cut by 1 base, the J end by 6 bases, with 19 bases between. From germline, CDR1 is SGHDT and CDR2 YYEEEE. This CDR3 is built from 16 residues. The CDR3 loop is CASSLWRGQSINGYTF. The CDR3 coding sequence is TGTGCCAGCAGCTTGTGGCGCGGACAGAGCATAAATGGCTACACCTTC.